The source of this TCR beta chain is a study of T cells after yellow fever vaccination. Looking at the study overall: Preparation used SMART-Seq v4 Ultra Low Input for the low-cell-number fractions.

Overall study results and limits: Sorted repertoires could include abundant contaminating clonotypes from bulk cells. Researchers noted that a small share of clonotypes showed up in both CD4 and CD8 compartments.

Worth noting for this clonotype: The target antigen is unknown.

Germline V gene sequence: CDR1 SGHTA, CDR2 FQGNSA. V was pared by 1 base and J by 6 bases, with 12 bases of the junction left unmatched. CDR3 size: 16 residues. It was through 5'RACE template switching that TCR cDNA was made, with a universal primer site and UMIs added. TCRdb recomputed calls from the 5' RACE reads with MiXCR, one row per CDR3 protein. Of 610,000 or so distinct CDR3 sequences listed, about 12% were seen once; the top ten hold 14% to 15%. The specimen was PBMCs, collected on the day of the yellow fever booster vaccination. The J gene is TRBJ2-7, the V gene TRBV7-2, with 7 positions matching TRBD2. The TCR was taken from a young man who received the YFV17D yellow fever vaccine. The CDR3 DNA reads TGTGCCAGCAGCTTAGTGGGAGGGCGCCGGGAAGGCGAGCAGTACTTC. This translates into CASSLVGGRREGEQYF.